This T cell receptor beta chain was observed in a study of human T cells and chemical hapten exposure. Study-level information: An area of 2 cm by approximately 2 cm on upper inner arm skin received 2% DPC for sensitization. Broader study findings: Donors' alopecia may make their immune response differ from healthy people's.

Germline V gene sequence: CDR1 SGHTA, CDR2 FQGNSA. The CDR3 covers 13 residues. The V and J ends lost 2 bases and 4 bases respectively, with 8 bases between them. Individual cDNA molecules had unique molecular identifiers attached to them by the library. MiXCR, applied by TCRdb to the RACE reads, yields one record per CDR3 protein. The sample lists 240,000 or so distinct CDR3 sequences; about 8.6% were seen once. There are a few counts of this clonotype. Antigen specificity is unknown. As for time point: pre-sensitization, week 0. Described treatment: therapeutic diphenylcyclopropenone sensitization with weekly scalp DPC. Researchers extracted total RNA from unfractionated whole blood.

The chain links TRBV7-2 to TRBJ1-1; no definite D call. The TCR was taken from a woman in her forties with alopecia areata. Some clones in this sample may be carry-over from other donors' samples. The specimen comprised whole blood, sampled in connection with sensitization to the hapten diphenylcyclopropenone (DPC). The chain's CDR3 is CASSLLGFTEAFF. The DNA for the CDR3 is TGTGCCAGCAGCTTATTGGGGTTCACTGAAGCTTTCTTT.